One and the same sample provided the 13 T cell receptor beta chains below, sequenced in a study of metastatic and nonmetastatic thyroid tumors. TCRdb used MiXCR to call clones anew from the PCR reads. The sample has about 20,000 clones; 16% are singletons. Among the patients, none had received any treatment before thyroid surgery. The sequencing sample was made of tumor tissue. Receptors originate from a female donor with papillary thyroid cancer or a benign thyroid nodule (not recorded which). Some clones in this sample may be carry-over from other donors' samples.

This clone is medium-sized. V and J are TRBV6-1 and TRBJ2-7; 9 bases align to TRBD2. The CDR3 is 13 residues long. Germline values: CDR1 MNHNS, CDR2 SASEGT. The V gene end was trimmed by 6 bases and the J gene end by 5 bases; junction bases not matched to a gene: 5. The CDR3 loop reads CASRLAGAHEQYF. The CDR3 nucleotides are TGTGCCAGCAGATTAGCGGGAGCCCACGAGCAGTACTTC.

This clone occurred many times. The chain joins TRBV5-1 to TRBJ2-3; 13 positions match TRBD2. The CDR3 consists of 15 residues. Germline V lookup: CDR1 SGHRS, CDR2 YFSETQ. Unmatched junction bases numbered 5, after V lost 4 bases and J lost 6 bases. DNA for the CDR3: TGCGCCAGCAGCCCGACTAGCGGGGGGCGGGATACGCAGTATTTT. Translated, it gives CASSPTSGGRDTQYF.

Many counts were recorded for this clone. This clone may be a read error of a much larger clone one base away. Additional DNA sequences in this sample encode the identical CDR3. V and J are TRBV28 and TRBJ1-5, with 9 nucleotides matching TRBD1. The CDR3 runs to 13 residues. V lost 8 bases and J lost 6; bases outside the gene matches: 5. Germline loops: CDR1 MDHEN, CDR2 SYDVKM. The chain's CDR3 is CASGGQGIQPQHF. The CDR3 nucleotides read TGTGCCAGCGGGGGACAGGGCATTCAGCCCCAGCATTTT.

This clone was detected ten times or more. The sample carries other DNA sequences with the same CDR3. The genes are TRBV20-1 and TRBJ2-1; D gene unclear. V was clipped by 2 bases and J by 3 bases, with 8 bases between them. The CDR3 length is 13 residues. CDR1 and CDR2 from the germline V gene are DFQATT and SNEGSKA (reference sequence). The DNA of the CDR3 is TGCAGTGCTAGATACGGCAGCTACAATGAGCAGTTCTTC. It specifies CSARYGSYNEQFF.

This clone ranks as medium-sized. The chain joins TRBV10-3 to TRBJ2-1, with D maybe TRBD2 (6 bases). CDR3 length: 17 amino acids. The ends were cut back, 0 bases at V and 10 bases at J, with 22 bases in the middle. CDR1 and CDR2 from the germline V gene are ENHRY and SYGVKD. The CDR3, as DNA: TGTGCCATCAGTGAGTCGGCTAGGGCGGGAATTTCTGGAGAGCAGTTCTTC. This sequence encodes CAISESARAGISGEQFF.

At least ten counts were recorded for this clone. The V gene is TRBV19, the J gene TRBJ2-2; D could derive from TRBD1 or TRBD2 (7 bases each). The V gene's germline CDR1 is LNHDA and CDR2 SQIVND (reference sequence). CDR3 size: 14 residues. Trimming removed 4 bases from V and 5 bases from J, with 11 bases in between. The CDR3 DNA follows: TGTGCCAGTAGTACCCAGGGGGGGACCGGGGAGCTGTTTTTT. Its protein product is CASSTQGGTGELFF.

This clone has a handful of counts. This chain connects TRBV12-3 or TRBV12-4 to TRBJ1-6, with a tentative D call TRBD1 (6 bases). This CDR3 spans 14 amino acids. V dropped 6 bases and J dropped 7 bases, with 13 bases sitting between them. The CDR3 here is CASSYWGLNSPLHF. CDR3 DNA sequence: TGTGCCAGCAGCTACTGGGGGCTGAATTCACCCCTCCACTTT.

The table lists this clone with many counts. V gene TRBV6-1 combines with J gene TRBJ1-1; maybe TRBD1 (5 bases). The V end was cut by 5 bases, the J end by 9 bases, with 13 bases between. The CDR3 covers 12 residues. Germline V gives CDR1 MNHNS, CDR2 SASEGT. Here the CDR3 DNA reads TGTGCCAGCAGTTCCACCGGGACCCAAGCTTTCTTT. Its translation: CASSSTGTQAFF.

Details on this clone: A much larger clone is a single base away; this may be a read error. This chain links TRBV5-6 with TRBJ2-1; 11 nucleotides line up with TRBD2. Germline V lookup: CDR1 SGHDT, CDR2 YYEEEE. There are 15 residues in the CDR3. Germline trimming cut 4 bases from V and 8 bases from J; bases unmatched to any gene: 8. This CDR3 is CASSLGTSGGDEQFF. The CDR3 nucleotides are TGTGCCAGCAGCCTCGGGACTAGCGGTGGGGATGAGCAGTTCTTC.

This clone was seen ten or more times. The chain has TRBV10-3 and TRBJ2-1, with D perhaps TRBD1 or TRBD2 (5 bases each). CDR3 length: 11 amino acids. Deletions cut 2 bases from V and 9 bases from J, with 5 bases between. The V gene's germline CDR1 is ENHRY and CDR2 SYGVKD. The CDR3 reads CAISEGGEQFF. The CDR3 DNA reads TGTGCCATCAGTGAGGGGGGTGAGCAGTTCTTC.

This clone was seen many times. The gene calls are TRBV20-1 and TRBJ2-7, with 10 bases identical to TRBD1. V lost 1 base, J lost 6 bases, and 6 bases stayed unmatched. Germline values: CDR1 DFQATT, CDR2 SNEGSKA (reference sequence). The length of the CDR3 is 14 residues. The CDR3 sequence is CSARGTGGLGEQYF. The CDR3 region has the DNA TGCAGTGCTAGAGGGACAGGGGGGCTCGGCGAGCAGTACTTC.

This clone was seen at least ten times. This chain links TRBV5-1 with TRBJ2-1; 9 nucleotides agree with TRBD2. This CDR3 comprises 18 residues. V shed 0 bases and J 6 bases; nucleotides not matched to a gene: 13. The germline V gene has CDR1 SGHRS and CDR2 YFSETQ. This chain's CDR3 is CASSLGLAGNLILNEQFF. In DNA form, the CDR3 reads TGCGCCAGCAGCTTGGGGCTAGCGGGGAACCTAATCCTCAATGAGCAGTTCTTC.

By frequency in the sample, this clone is medium-sized. CDR3 loop: CASSQGHEKLFF. In DNA form, the CDR3 reads TGTGCCAGTAGCCAGGGGCATGAAAAACTGTTTTTT. The V call is TRBV19, the J call TRBJ1-4; D may be TRBD1 (6 bases). The ends were cut back, 6 bases at V and 6 bases at J, with 8 bases in the middle. Germline V gives CDR1 LNHDA, CDR2 SQIVND (reference sequence). This CDR3 is built from 12 residues.